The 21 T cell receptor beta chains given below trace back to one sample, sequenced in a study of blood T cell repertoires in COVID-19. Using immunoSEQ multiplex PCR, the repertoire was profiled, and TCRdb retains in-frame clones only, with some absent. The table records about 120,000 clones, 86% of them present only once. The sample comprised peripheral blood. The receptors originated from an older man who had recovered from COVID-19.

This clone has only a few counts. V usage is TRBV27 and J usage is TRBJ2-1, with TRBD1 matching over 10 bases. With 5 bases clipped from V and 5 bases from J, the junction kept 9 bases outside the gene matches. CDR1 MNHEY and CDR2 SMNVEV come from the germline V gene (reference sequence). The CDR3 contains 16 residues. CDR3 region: CASSHTGTGVDNEQFF. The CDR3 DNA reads TGTGCCAGCAGTCACACCGGGACAGGGGTAGACAATGAGCAGTTCTTC.

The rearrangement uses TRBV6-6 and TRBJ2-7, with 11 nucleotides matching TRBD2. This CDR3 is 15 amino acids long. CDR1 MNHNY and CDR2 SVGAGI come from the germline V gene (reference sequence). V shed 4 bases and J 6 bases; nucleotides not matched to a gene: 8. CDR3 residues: CASSSTSGSKGEQYF. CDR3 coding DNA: TGTGCCAGCAGTTCAACTAGCGGGAGTAAAGGCGAGCAGTACTTC.

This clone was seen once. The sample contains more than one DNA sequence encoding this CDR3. CDR3 region: CASTRDSYEQYF. CDR3 nucleotides: TGTGCCAGCACTCGGGATTCCTACGAGCAGTACTTC. The V call is TRBV2, the J call TRBJ2-7; D is possibly TRBD2 (5 bases). The germline V and J ends were trimmed by 7 bases and 1 base, with 8 bases remaining between them. Per the germline V gene, CDR1 is SNHLY and CDR2 is FYNNEI. The CDR3 consists of 12 residues.

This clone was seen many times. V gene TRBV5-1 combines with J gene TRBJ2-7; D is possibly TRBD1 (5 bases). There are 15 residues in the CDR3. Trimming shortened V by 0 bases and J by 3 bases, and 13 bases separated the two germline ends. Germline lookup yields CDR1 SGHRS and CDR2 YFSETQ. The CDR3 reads CASSLEPGIYYEQYF. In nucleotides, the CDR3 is TGCGCCAGCAGCTTGGAACCAGGGATCTACTACGAGCAGTACTTC. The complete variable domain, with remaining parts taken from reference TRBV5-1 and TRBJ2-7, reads KAGVTQTPRYLIKTRGQQVTLSCSPISGHRSVSWYQQTPGQGLQFLFEYFSETQRNKGNFPGRFSGRQFSNSRSEMNVSTLELGDSALYLCASSLEPGIYYEQYFGPGTRLTVT.

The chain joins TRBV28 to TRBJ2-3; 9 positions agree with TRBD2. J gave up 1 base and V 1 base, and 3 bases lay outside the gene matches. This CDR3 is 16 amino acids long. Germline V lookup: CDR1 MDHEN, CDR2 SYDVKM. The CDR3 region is CASSLFGGRGTDTQYF. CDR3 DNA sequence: TGTGCCAGCAGTTTATTCGGCGGGAGGGGCACAGATACGCAGTATTTT.

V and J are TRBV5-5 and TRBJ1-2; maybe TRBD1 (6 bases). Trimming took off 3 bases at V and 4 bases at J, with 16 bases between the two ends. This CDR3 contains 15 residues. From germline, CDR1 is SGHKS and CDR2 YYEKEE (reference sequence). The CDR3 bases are TGTGCCAGCAGCTCGTGGGGGGGCGCATCCTATGGCTACACCTTC. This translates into CASSSWGGASYGYTF.

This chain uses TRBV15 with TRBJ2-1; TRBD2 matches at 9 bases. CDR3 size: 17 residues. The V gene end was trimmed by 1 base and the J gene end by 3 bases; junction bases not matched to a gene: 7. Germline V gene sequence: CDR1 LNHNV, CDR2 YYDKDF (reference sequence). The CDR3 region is CATSRGRAGGYYNEQFF. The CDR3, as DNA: TGTGCCACCAGCAGAGGTCGAGCGGGAGGTTACTACAATGAGCAGTTCTTC.

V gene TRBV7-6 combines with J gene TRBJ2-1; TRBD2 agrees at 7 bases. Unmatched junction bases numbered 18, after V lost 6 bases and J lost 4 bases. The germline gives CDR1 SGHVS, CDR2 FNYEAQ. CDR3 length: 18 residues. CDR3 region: CASSLRIVRGGRYNEQFF. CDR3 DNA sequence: TGTGCCAGCAGTCTTAGGATTGTTCGCGGCGGGAGATACAATGAGCAGTTCTTC.

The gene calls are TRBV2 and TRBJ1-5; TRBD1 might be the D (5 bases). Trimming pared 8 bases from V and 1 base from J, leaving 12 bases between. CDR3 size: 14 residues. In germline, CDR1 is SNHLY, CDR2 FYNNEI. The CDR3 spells CASLGRGSNQPQHF. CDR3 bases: TGTGCCAGCCTAGGACGGGGGAGCAATCAGCCCCAGCATTTT.

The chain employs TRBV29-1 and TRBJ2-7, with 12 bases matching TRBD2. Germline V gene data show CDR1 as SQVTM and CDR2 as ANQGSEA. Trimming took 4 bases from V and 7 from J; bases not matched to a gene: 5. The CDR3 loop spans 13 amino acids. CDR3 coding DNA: TGCAGCGTTGCTAGCGGGAGGGCCCAAGAGCAGTACTTC. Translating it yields CSVASGRAQEQYF.

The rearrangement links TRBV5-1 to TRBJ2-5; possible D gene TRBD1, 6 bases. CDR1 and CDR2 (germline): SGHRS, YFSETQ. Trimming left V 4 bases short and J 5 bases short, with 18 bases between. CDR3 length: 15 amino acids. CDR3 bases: TGCGCCAGCAGCCGCAGGGGTCGCCAAGGGGAGACCCAGTACTTC. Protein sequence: CASSRRGRQGETQYF.

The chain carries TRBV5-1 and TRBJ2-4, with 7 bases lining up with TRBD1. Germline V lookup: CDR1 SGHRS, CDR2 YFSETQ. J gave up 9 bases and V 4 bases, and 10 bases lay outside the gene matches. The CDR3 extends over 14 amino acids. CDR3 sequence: CASSPRDSNGIQYF. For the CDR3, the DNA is TGCGCCAGCAGCCCCCGGGACAGTAACGGCATTCAGTACTTC.

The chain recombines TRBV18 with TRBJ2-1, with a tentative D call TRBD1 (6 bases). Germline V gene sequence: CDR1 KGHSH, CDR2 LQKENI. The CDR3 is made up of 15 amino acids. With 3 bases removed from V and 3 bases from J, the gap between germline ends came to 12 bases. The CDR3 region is CASSPRQDLYNEQFF. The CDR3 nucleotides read TGTGCCAGCTCACCTAGACAGGATCTCTACAATGAGCAGTTCTTC. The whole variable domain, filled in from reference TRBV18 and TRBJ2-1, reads NAGVMQNPRHLVRRRGQEARLRCSPMKGHSHVYWYRQLPEEGLKFMVYLQKENIIDESGMPKERFSAEFPKEGPSILRIQQVVRGDSAAYFCASSPRQDLYNEQFFGPGTRLTVL.

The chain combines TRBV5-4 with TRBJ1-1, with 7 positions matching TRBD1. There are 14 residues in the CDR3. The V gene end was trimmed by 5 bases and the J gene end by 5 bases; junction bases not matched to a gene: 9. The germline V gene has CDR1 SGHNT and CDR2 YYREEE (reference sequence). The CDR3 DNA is TGTGCCAGCAGGCTTGACAGGGTTTATACTGAAGCTTTCTTT. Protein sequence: CASRLDRVYTEAFF. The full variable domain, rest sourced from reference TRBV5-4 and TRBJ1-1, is ETGVTQSPTHLIKTRGQQVTLRCSSQSGHNTVSWYQQALGQGPQFIFQYYREEENGRGNFPPRFSGLQFPNYSSELNVNALELDDSALYLCASRLDRVYTEAFFGQGTRLTVV.

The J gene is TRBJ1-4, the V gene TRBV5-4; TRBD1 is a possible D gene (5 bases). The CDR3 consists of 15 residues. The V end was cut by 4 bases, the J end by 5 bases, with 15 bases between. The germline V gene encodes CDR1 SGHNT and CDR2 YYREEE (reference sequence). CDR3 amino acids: CASSRGGDLNEKLFF. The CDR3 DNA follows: TGTGCCAGCAGCCGCGGCGGGGACCTGAATGAAAAACTGTTTTTT. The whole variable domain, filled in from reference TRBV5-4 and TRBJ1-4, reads ETGVTQSPTHLIKTRGQQVTLRCSSQSGHNTVSWYQQALGQGPQFIFQYYREEENGRGNFPPRFSGLQFPNYSSELNVNALELDDSALYLCASSRGGDLNEKLFFGSGTQLSVL.

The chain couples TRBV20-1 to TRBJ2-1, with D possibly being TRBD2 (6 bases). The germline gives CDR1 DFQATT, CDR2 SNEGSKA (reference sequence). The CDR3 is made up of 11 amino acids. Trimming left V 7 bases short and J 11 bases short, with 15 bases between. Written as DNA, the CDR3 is TGCAGTGGGGTATTAGCGGCCCAGCAGTTCTTC. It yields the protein CSGVLAAQQFF.

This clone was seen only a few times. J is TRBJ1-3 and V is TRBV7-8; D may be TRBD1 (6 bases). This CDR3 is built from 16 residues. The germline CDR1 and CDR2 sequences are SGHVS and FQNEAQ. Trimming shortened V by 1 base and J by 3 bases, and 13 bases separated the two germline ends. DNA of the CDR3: TGTGCCAGCAGCTTAGTGGGCAGGGGATATGGAAACACCATATATTTT. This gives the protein CASSLVGRGYGNTIYF. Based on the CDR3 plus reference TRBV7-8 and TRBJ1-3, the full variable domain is GAGVSQSPRYKVAKRGQDVALRCDPISGHVSLFWYQQALGQGPEFLTYFQNEAQLDKSGLPSDRFFAERPEGSVSTLKIQRTQQEDSAVYLCASSLVGRGYGNTIYFGEGSWLTVV.

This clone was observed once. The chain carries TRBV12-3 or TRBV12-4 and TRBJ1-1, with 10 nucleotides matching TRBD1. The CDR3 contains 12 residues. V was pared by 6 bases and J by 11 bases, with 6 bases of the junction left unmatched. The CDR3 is CASRRTGGDAFF. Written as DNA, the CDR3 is TGTGCCAGCAGAAGGACAGGGGGGGACGCTTTCTTT.

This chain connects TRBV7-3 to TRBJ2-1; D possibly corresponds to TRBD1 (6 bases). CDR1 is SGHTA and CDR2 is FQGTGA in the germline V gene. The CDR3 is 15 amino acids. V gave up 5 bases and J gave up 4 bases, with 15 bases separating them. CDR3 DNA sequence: TGTGCCAGCAGCCCCAGGGGAGCAGTGTACAATGAGCAGTTCTTC. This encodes CASSPRGAVYNEQFF.

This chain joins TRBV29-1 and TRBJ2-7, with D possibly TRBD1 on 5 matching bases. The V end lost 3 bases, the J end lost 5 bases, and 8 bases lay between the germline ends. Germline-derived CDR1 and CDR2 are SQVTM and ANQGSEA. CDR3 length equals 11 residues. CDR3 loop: CSVDRGHEQYF. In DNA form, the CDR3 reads TGCAGCGTTGATAGGGGCCACGAGCAGTACTTC.

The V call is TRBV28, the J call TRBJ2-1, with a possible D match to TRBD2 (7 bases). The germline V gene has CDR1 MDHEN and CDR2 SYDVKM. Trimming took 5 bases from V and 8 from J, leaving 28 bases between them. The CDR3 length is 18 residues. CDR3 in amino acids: CASSRLSTEGGSTDEQFF. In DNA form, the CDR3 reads TGTGCCAGCAGTCGCCTGTCCACCGAGGGGGGGTCCACAGATGAGCAGTTCTTC.